One sample yielded the 27 T cell receptor beta chains listed below, sequenced in a study of Graves' ophthalmopathy and Graves' hyperthyroidism. The TCR beta CDR3 regions underwent amplification from RNA transcripts. The first round was an RT-PCR with HTBI primers, and the second round was a multiplex PCR. TCRdb re-derived calls from the multiplex PCR reads in MiXCR, one entry per CDR3 protein. The sample contains approximately 640,000 distinct CDR3 sequences, about 40% of which appear only once. Specimen: peripheral blood. Receptors were obtained from an adult man with Graves' ophthalmopathy.

The rearrangement links TRBV2 to TRBJ2-7, with 10 bases identical to TRBD1. The V gene end was trimmed by 5 bases and the J gene end by 6 bases; junction bases not matched to a gene: 10. Looked up from germline, CDR1 is SNHLY and CDR2 is FYNNEI. This CDR3 spans 15 amino acids. In nucleotides, the CDR3 is TGTGCCAGCAGTCTCCGGGACAGGGGTGGCTTCGAGCAGTACTTC. Translating gives CASSLRDRGGFEQYF.

A note on this clonotype: The germline gene is not matched at one end of the junction; a read error may be the cause. The V call is TRBV7-3, the J call TRBJ1-2; D gene ambiguous. The CDR3 is 13 residues long. Germline V gives CDR1 SGHTA, CDR2 FQGTGA. CDR3 sequence reads: CASGLNQDYGYIF. The CDR3 DNA sequence: TGTGCCAGCGGCTTAAATCAGGACTATGGCTACATCTTC.

The chain links TRBV25-1 to TRBJ2-3; 9 bases map to TRBD2. From germline, CDR1 is MGHDK and CDR2 SYGVNS. Trimming removed 7 bases from V and 1 base from J; junction bases left unmatched: 3. CDR3 size: 14 residues. The CDR3 DNA is TGTGCCAGCACCATAGCGGGAGGCACAGATACGCAGTATTTT. It yields the protein CASTIAGGTDTQYF. Drawing the rest from reference TRBV25-1 and TRBJ2-3, the complete variable domain is EADIYQTPRYLVIGTGKKITLECSQTMGHDKMYWYQQDPGMELHLIHYSYGVNSTEKGDLSSESTVSRIRTEHFPLTLESARPSHTSQYLCASTIAGGTDTQYFGPGTRLTVL.

This clonotype was found a few times. V gene TRBV6-4 combines with J gene TRBJ2-5, with 10 bases aligning to TRBD2. There are 15 residues in the CDR3. V lost 2 bases to trimming and J lost 4 bases; unmatched junction nucleotides: 4. Germline values: CDR1 MRHNA, CDR2 SNTAGT. The CDR3 region is CASSDSGGAGETQYF. Written as DNA, the CDR3 is TGTGCCAGCAGTGACAGCGGGGGGGCCGGAGAGACCCAGTACTTC.

There are many counts of this clonotype. The chain combines TRBV25-1 with TRBJ2-7; tentative D call: TRBD1 (6 bases). CDR1 is MGHDK, CDR2 SYGVNS, per germline. The CDR3 is 14 residues long. V lost 1 base, J lost 7 bases, and 14 bases lay in between. The CDR3 DNA reads TGTGCCAGCAGTGAATTTAACAGGGTCGGAGAGCAGTACTTC. Protein sequence: CASSEFNRVGEQYF.

Comment on this clonotype: A junction boundary mismatches the germline segment, possibly from a read error. This sequence joins TRBV10-3 and TRBJ1-1; D not certain. The length of the CDR3 is 13 residues. From germline, CDR1 is ENHRY and CDR2 SYGVKD. The CDR3 loop is CASSYGGIAEAFF. The CDR3 nucleotides are TGTGCCAGCAGTTACGGCGGTATCGCTGAAGCTTTCTTT.

There are many counts of this clonotype. The rearrangement uses TRBV27 and TRBJ2-5; D perhaps matches TRBD2 (6 bases). The V and J ends lost 5 bases and 4 bases respectively, with 17 bases between them. Germline values: CDR1 MNHEY, CDR2 SMNVEV (reference sequence). This CDR3 has 15 residues. CDR3 region: CASSAAGTALETQYF. The CDR3 coding sequence is TGTGCCAGCAGTGCAGCCGGGACTGCTCTAGAGACCCAGTACTTC.

This chain connects TRBV4-1 to TRBJ2-7, with 7 bases aligning to TRBD1. The V gene end was trimmed by 4 bases and the J gene end by 6 bases; junction bases not matched to a gene: 12. Germline values: CDR1 MGHRA, CDR2 YSYEKL. This CDR3 is 15 amino acids long. The CDR3 DNA reads as TGCGCCAGCAGCCCCGCCCAAGCAGGGGGACCCGAGCAGTACTTC. Protein product: CASSPAQAGGPEQYF.

Only a few counts were recorded for this clonotype. One junction end disagrees with the germline gene, perhaps due to a read error. This rearrangement joins TRBV10-3 to TRBJ1-5, with D possibly TRBD1 on 6 matching bases. The CDR3 has 13 residues. The germline CDR1 and CDR2 sequences are ENHRY and SYGVKD. In DNA form, the CDR3 reads TGTGCCAGCAGTTACTCAGGGGATCAGCCCCAGCATTTT. This codes for CASSYSGDQPQHF.

This clonotype was recorded many times. This chain joins TRBV12-3 or TRBV12-4 and TRBJ1-1; 7 bases fit TRBD1. The CDR3 is 16 residues long. V lost 5 bases and J lost 5; bases outside the gene matches: 14. In nucleotides, the CDR3 is TGTGCCAGCAGTGGGGGCCAGAGACAGGGCTGGACTGAAGCTTTCTTT. It is translated as CASSGGQRQGWTEAFF.

V and J are TRBV2 and TRBJ1-6; 9 nucleotides align to TRBD1. CDR1 is SNHLY and CDR2 is FYNNEI in the germline V gene. V was clipped by 8 bases and J by 10 bases; unmatched bases: 12. The CDR3 is made up of 15 amino acids. In nucleotides, the CDR3 is TGTGCCAGCCAGCCTGCGGACAGGGGAGGCTCACCCCTCCACTTT. Translated: CASQPADRGGSPLHF.

The chain recombines TRBV29-1 with TRBJ1-2, with TRBD1 as a possible D gene (5 bases). Trimming took 6 bases from V and 10 from J, leaving 15 bases between them. Germline V gene data show CDR1 as SQVTM and CDR2 as ANQGSEA. The CDR3 runs 11 residues. CDR3 nucleotides: TGCAGCGTAGGGGTCCCACTATCCTACACCTTC. This translates into CSVGVPLSYTF.

This chain links TRBV25-1 with TRBJ1-5; no reliable D call. The V gene lost 7 bases and the J gene lost 2 bases, with 18 bases spanning the gap. CDR3 length equals 16 residues. CDR1 and CDR2 from the germline V gene are MGHDK and SYGVNS. The CDR3 bases are TGTGCCAGCACCGACGAAGAGGGCCGTGGCAATCAGCCCCAGCATTTT. It is translated as CASTDEEGRGNQPQHF.

The chain uses TRBV7-9 and TRBJ1-1; weak D call: TRBD1 (5 bases). Germline values: CDR1 SEHNR, CDR2 FQNEAQ (reference sequence). CDR3 length equals 14 residues. Trimming removed 11 bases at V and 0 bases at J, with 16 bases between. CDR3 nucleotides: TGTGCCTGGAGTTCGGGGGTCATGAACACTGAAGCTTTCTTT. Its protein is CAWSSGVMNTEAFF.

The rearrangement links TRBV2 to TRBJ1-1; D ambiguous. V was trimmed by 5 bases and J by 0 bases, leaving 13 bases between them. The germline V gene encodes CDR1 SNHLY and CDR2 FYNNEI. The CDR3 runs to 15 residues. The chain's CDR3 is CASSLDHRMNTEAFF. The CDR3 coding sequence is TGTGCCAGCAGTTTAGATCACAGAATGAACACTGAAGCTTTCTTT.

This clonotype turned up a few times. A much larger clone is a single base away; this may be a read error. The chain recombines TRBV2 with TRBJ2-2; maybe TRBD1 (5 bases). The CDR3 is made up of 15 amino acids. Germline loops: CDR1 SNHLY, CDR2 FYNNEI. The CDR3 reads CAGSVLQGSTGELFF. The CDR3 DNA reads TGTGCCGGCAGTGTCCTCCAGGGCAGCACCGGGGAGCTGTTTTTT.

Remarks on this clonotype: The junction differs from germline at one of its ends, possibly a read error. The J gene is TRBJ1-2, the V gene TRBV10-3; D remains unclear. This CDR3 contains 14 residues. CDR1 is ENHRY and CDR2 is SYGVKD in the germline V gene. This CDR3 reads CASRNGVLNYGYIF. The CDR3 DNA sequence: TGTGCCAGCAGAAACGGAGTATTAAACTATGGCTACATCTTC.

The rearrangement uses TRBV24-1 and TRBJ2-6; D possibly corresponds to TRBD1 (6 bases). The CDR3 length is 16 residues. Germline V gene sequence: CDR1 KGHDR, CDR2 SFDVKD. V gave up 3 bases and J gave up 4 bases, with 12 bases separating them. The CDR3 DNA is TGTGCCACCAGTGATGGACAGCATTCAGGGGCCAACGTCCTGACTTTC. Its translation: CATSDGQHSGANVLTF.

The rearrangement links TRBV29-1 to TRBJ1-2, with D maybe TRBD1 (6 bases). This CDR3 spans 11 amino acids. Germline V lookup: CDR1 SQVTM, CDR2 ANQGSEA. Written as DNA, the CDR3 is TGCACTCAACAGGGTGCCTATGGCTACACCTTC. It encodes CTQQGAYGYTF. The entire variable domain, with the rest obtained from reference TRBV29-1 and TRBJ1-2, is as follows: SAVISQKPSRDICQRGTSLTIQCQVDSQVTMMFWYRQQPGQSLTLIATANQGSEATYESGFVIDKFPISRPNLTFSTLTVSNMSPEDSSIYLCTQQGAYGYTFGSGTRLTVV.

The gene calls are TRBV14 and TRBJ2-5; perhaps TRBD1 as D (6 bases). V was pared by 5 bases and J by 5 bases, with 18 bases between. Germline V gene lookup returns CDR1 SGHDN and CDR2 FVKESK. The length of the CDR3 is 15 residues. The CDR3 reads CASSNGQYTGETQYF. CDR3 bases: TGTGCCAGCAGCAACGGACAGTACACCGGGGAGACCCAGTACTTC.

A few counts support this clonotype. V gene TRBV2 combines with J gene TRBJ1-2, with 8 positions matching TRBD1. After removal of 6 bases from V and 4 bases from J, the junction contained 10 bases not matched to a gene. CDR3 length equals 15 residues. Germline V gives CDR1 SNHLY, CDR2 FYNNEI. The CDR3 spells CASSQTPGQGYGYTF. CDR3 sequence (DNA): TGTGCCAGCAGCCAAACCCCCGGACAGGGCTATGGCTACACCTTC.

This clonotype was counted only a few times. This chain uses TRBV11-3 with TRBJ2-7, with a possible D match to TRBD2 (7 bases). Trimming removed 5 bases at V and 5 bases at J, with 22 bases between. The V gene's germline CDR1 is SGHNT and CDR2 YENEEA. The CDR3 extends over 16 amino acids. This CDR3 is CASSPVGGAVVNEQYF. The CDR3 DNA is TGTGCCAGCAGCCCTGTTGGGGGGGCTGTCGTTAACGAGCAGTACTTC.

The CDR3 DNA reads as TGCAGCGTTATGGACAGGGCGAACACTGAAGCTTTCTTT. This encodes CSVMDRANTEAFF. The rearrangement joins TRBV29-1 to TRBJ1-1; 8 bases align to TRBD1. This CDR3 spans 13 amino acids. Germline V gene sequence: CDR1 SQVTM, CDR2 ANQGSEA. The V gene end was trimmed by 5 bases and the J gene end by 1 base; junction bases not matched to a gene: 3.

This clonotype was seen repeatedly, ten times or more. The chain recombines TRBV6-5 with TRBJ2-2; D not resolved. V was shortened by 6 bases and J by 7 bases, with 15 bases between the two germline ends. Germline values: CDR1 MNHEY, CDR2 SVGAGI. The CDR3 totals 14 residues. The CDR3 DNA is TGTGCCAGCAGCCCCTGGAAGGACGGCGGGGAGCTGTTTTTT. It codes for CASSPWKDGGELFF.

The V and J genes are TRBV2 and TRBJ1-5; tentatively, D is TRBD1 (5 bases). Trimming left V 0 bases short and J 11 bases short, with 17 bases between. The germline CDR1 and CDR2 sequences are SNHLY and FYNNEI. This CDR3 region has 15 residues. Here the CDR3 reads CASSEARAGKETQHF. The CDR3, as DNA: TGTGCCAGCAGTGAAGCGCGGGCAGGGAAGGAGACCCAGCATTTT.

There are many counts of this clonotype. The chain combines TRBV19 with TRBJ1-5, with TRBD1 matching 7 bases. Germline trimming cut 3 bases from V and 2 bases from J; bases unmatched to any gene: 4. CDR1 LNHDA and CDR2 SQIVND come from the germline V gene (reference sequence). The CDR3 is made up of 15 amino acids. CDR3 bases: TGTGCCAGTAGTATTTGGCAGGGGGGCAATCAGCCCCAGCATTTT. It codes for CASSIWQGGNQPQHF.

This clonotype was observed a few times. The J gene is TRBJ2-6, the V gene TRBV6-1; D is possibly TRBD2 (7 bases). The V end lost 3 bases, the J end lost 3 bases, and 12 bases lay between the germline ends. The CDR3 runs to 16 residues. Germline V gene data show CDR1 as MNHNS and CDR2 as SASEGT. The CDR3 nucleotides are TGTGCCAGCAGTGACGAGGGGGGGGGTGGGGCCAACGTCCTGACTTTC. Amino acid sequence: CASSDEGGGGANVLTF.